A selection of T cell receptor beta chains follows, all from one sample in a study of graft-versus-host responses after intestinal transplantation. The data were produced by immunoSEQ multiplex PCR, yet TCRdb's version contains in-frame clones alone and is incomplete. The table includes 80,000 or so clones, about 90% detected once. Sequenced here: PBMCs, sampled 98 days after intestinal transplantation. The receptors here all came from a human patient who received an intestinal transplant, so some T cells may come from the graft donor. Both conserved end residues are part of each CDR3. D genes are given only for firm matches. Clone size is not always given. Where it is, it says once, few, many or a class for expanded clones.

TRBJ2-5,.,.,TRBV2,CASTEMEETQYF,TGTGCCAGCACGGAGATGGAAGAGACCCAGTACTTC
TRBJ1-1,TRBD1,.,TRBV7-8,CASSRTGVTGNTEAFF,TGTGCCAGCAGCCGAACAGGGGTAACAGGGAACACTGAAGCTTTCTTT
TRBJ1-5,.,once,TRBV6-4,CASSAPSRDEDSNQPQHF,TGTGCCAGCAGTGCCCCCTCCAGGGATGAGGATAGCAATCAGCCCCAGCATTTT
TRBJ1-2,TRBD1,once,TRBV4-1,CASSQSGGHGYTF,TGCGCCAGCAGCCAATCAGGGGGCCATGGCTACACCTTC
TRBJ2-1,.,.,TRBV7-9,CASSLERGLGIHEQFF,TGTGCCAGCAGCTTAGAGAGGGGCCTAGGGATCCATGAGCAGTTCTTC
TRBJ2-7,.,once,TRBV5-6,CASSFTGYEQYF,TGTGCCAGCAGCTTTACAGGCTACGAGCAGTACTTC
TRBJ2-7,.,once,TRBV4-1,CASSQDRAGVLYEQYF,TGCGCCAGCAGCCAAGATAGGGCAGGGGTACTTTACGAGCAGTACTTC
TRBJ1-2,.,once,TRBV6-5,CASSWDGSYGYTF,TGTGCCAGCAGTTGGGACGGTTCGTATGGCTACACCTTC
TRBJ2-5,TRBD2,.,TRBV6-5,CASIAGGGETQYF,TGTGCCAGTATAGCGGGAGGGGGCGAGACCCAGTACTTC
TRBJ2-7,.,.,TRBV9,CASSVYGRQYF,TGTGCCAGCAGCGTATACGGGAGGCAGTACTTC
TRBJ2-3,TRBD1,once,TRBV12-5,CASGPLQGADTQYF,TGTGCTAGTGGTCCCCTTCAGGGGGCAGATACGCAGTATTTT
TRBJ1-2,.,.,TRBV20-1,CSATTGYGYTF,TGCAGTGCTACCACAGGGTATGGCTACACCTTC
TRBJ2-3,TRBD1,.,TRBV6-5,CASSHTGGNTDTQYF,TGTGCCAGCAGTCATACAGGGGGTAATACAGATACGCAGTATTTT
TRBJ2-5,.,.,TRBV14,CASSQTILQETQYF,TGTGCCAGCAGCCAGACGATACTACAAGAGACCCAGTACTTC
TRBJ1-5,.,.,TRBV7-6,CASSLDGVGQPQHF,TGTGCCAGCAGCTTAGATGGGGTGGGTCAGCCCCAGCATTTT
TRBJ2-7,TRBD1,.,TRBV6-1,CASRPTGGSYEQYF,TGTGCCAGCAGACCAACAGGGGGCTCCTACGAGCAGTACTTC
TRBJ2-1,TRBD2,.,TRBV6-1,CAISEQAGEPRNEQFF,TGTGCCATCAGTGAGCAAGCGGGAGAACCCAGGAACGAGCAGTTCTTC
TRBJ1-3,TRBD1,.,TRBV7-9,CASSPGDRSYSGNTIYF,TGTGCCAGCAGCCCCGGGGACAGGTCTTACTCTGGAAACACCATATATTTT
TRBJ2-3,TRBD2,.,TRBV2,CASTNKGLAGADTQYF,TGTGCCAGTACCAATAAGGGACTAGCGGGGGCAGATACGCAGTATTTT
TRBJ1-5,.,.,TRBV6-1,CASTKLHSNQPQHF,TGTGCCAGCACCAAACTCCATAGCAATCAGCCCCAGCATTTT
TRBJ2-7,.,.,TRBV27,CASSLFGPGGHEQYF,TGTGCCAGCAGTTTATTTGGCCCAGGGGGGCACGAGCAGTACTTC
TRBJ2-2,.,.,TRBV6-9,CASSPTPTGELFF,TGTGCCAGCAGTCCCACTCCTACGGGGGAGCTGTTTTTT
TRBJ2-7,TRBD2,few,TRBV6-6,CASSYSGEAGYEQYF,TGTGCCAGCAGTTACAGCGGGGAAGCGGGCTACGAGCAGTACTTC
TRBJ2-7,.,.,TRBV7-9,CASGSESYEQYF,TGTGCCAGCGGCTCAGAGAGCTACGAGCAGTACTTC
TRBJ1-5,TRBD1,.,TRBV28,CASSGGQGNQPQHF,TGTGCCAGCAGTGGGGGACAGGGGAATCAGCCCCAGCATTTT
TRBJ2-7,.,once,TRBV19,CASSVGASSYEQYF,TGTGCCAGTAGCGTGGGAGCTAGCTCCTACGAGCAGTACTTC
TRBJ2-7,.,few,TRBV7-9,CASTSTQVEQYF,TGTGCCAGCACCTCTACTCAGGTCGAGCAGTACTTC
TRBJ2-3,TRBD2,.,TRBV11-2,CASSSGTSGTDTQYF,TGTGCCAGCAGCTCCGGGACTAGCGGCACAGATACGCAGTATTTT
TRBJ2-3,.,.,TRBV5-6,CASDGQTDTQYF,TGTGCCAGCGATGGCCAAACAGATACGCAGTATTTT
TRBJ2-1,TRBD2,.,TRBV5-4,CATSLKRGPYNEQFF,TGTGCCACCTCGCTAAAGCGGGGGCCTTACAATGAGCAGTTCTTC
TRBJ2-7,.,.,TRBV30,CAWSVLDSYEQYF,TGTGCCTGGAGTGTACTAGATTCCTACGAGCAGTACTTC
TRBJ2-7,.,.,TRBV5-1,CASSLGSRPSYEQYF,TGCGCCAGCAGCCTGGGGTCCCGCCCCTCCTACGAGCAGTACTTC
TRBJ1-3,TRBD1,.,TRBV2,CANRGRAGNTIYF,TGTGCCAACAGGGGTAGGGCTGGAAACACCATATATTTT
TRBJ2-1,.,.,TRBV5-1,CASHGGKPSYNEQFF,TGCGCCAGCCACGGCGGGAAACCCTCCTACAATGAGCAGTTCTTC
TRBJ1-1,.,.,TRBV29-1,CSVVRGTEAFF,TGCAGCGTTGTGAGGGGCACTGAAGCTTTCTTT
TRBJ2-1,.,.,TRBV5-1,CASSAIGQELADEQFF,TGCGCCAGCAGCGCCATCGGACAGGAGCTAGCGGATGAGCAGTTCTTC
TRBJ2-3,.,.,TRBV11-2,CASTPAGFSTDTQYF,TGTGCCAGCACCCCCGCCGGCTTTAGCACAGATACGCAGTATTTT
TRBJ1-3,TRBD1,.,TRBV12-5,CASGLVVTGGSGNTIYF,TGTGCTAGTGGTTTGGTAGTAACAGGGGGCTCTGGAAACACCATATATTTT
TRBJ2-5,.,.,TRBV5-4,CASSFPAAHQETQYF,TGTGCCAGCAGCTTCCCAGCAGCCCACCAAGAGACCCAGTACTTC
TRBJ1-1,.,once,TRBV6-5,CASSYSIGRAFF,TGTGCCAGCAGTTACTCTATTGGGCGTGCTTTCTTT
TRBJ1-2,.,.,TRBV30,CAWSVWGNYGYTF,TGTGCCTGGAGTGTGTGGGGTAACTATGGCTACACCTTC
TRBJ1-1,.,.,TRBV7-6,CASSLEEYTEAFF,TGTGCCAGCAGCTTAGAGGAATACACTGAAGCTTTCTTT
TRBJ1-3,.,.,TRBV28,CASSSGALENTIYF,TGTGCCAGCAGTTCGGGGGCTCTGGAGAACACCATATATTTT
TRBJ2-2,TRBD1,.,TRBV2,CASSETGGPGELFF,TGTGCCAGCAGTGAAACAGGGGGCCCCGGGGAGCTGTTTTTT
TRBJ2-6,.,.,TRBV25-1,CASSGGANVLTF,TGTGCCAGCAGTGGTGGGGCCAACGTCCTGACTTTC
TRBJ2-7,.,.,TRBV29-1,CSVITGSSYEQYF,TGCAGCGTCATAACAGGATCCTCCTACGAGCAGTACTTC
TRBJ1-2,.,.,TRBV11-2,CASSPGAGPGYGYTF,TGTGCCAGCAGCCCGGGCGCAGGACCTGGCTATGGCTACACCTTC
TRBJ1-1,TRBD1,.,TRBV6-5,CASSYDRDTEAFF,TGTGCCAGCAGTTACGACAGGGACACTGAAGCTTTCTTT
TRBJ2-1,.,once,TRBV10-2,CASSEVSYNEQFF,TGCGCCAGCAGTGAGGTCAGTTACAATGAGCAGTTCTTC
TRBJ2-1,TRBD2,.,TRBV10-3,CAISEHSSGRPNNEQFF,TGTGCCATCAGTGAACATTCTAGCGGGAGGCCGAACAATGAGCAGTTCTTC
TRBJ2-3,.,.,TRBV28,CASSPYRGSGTDTQYF,TGTGCCAGCAGTCCCTATAGGGGGTCTGGCACAGATACGCAGTATTTT
TRBJ2-7,TRBD2,few,TRBV4-1,CASSRMTSGAYEQYF,TGCGCCAGCAGCCGGATGACTAGCGGGGCCTACGAGCAGTACTTC